This T cell receptor beta chain came from a study of blood T cell repertoires in COVID-19. On the study more broadly: From T cells, B-cell-depleted T cells, or PBMCs came the material, which was cDNA or gDNA.

The CDR3 contains 13 residues. V lost 7 bases and J lost 6; bases outside the gene matches: 5. Clones were sequenced by immunoSEQ multiplex PCR, and TCRdb holds only the in-frame ones, with some missing. Of about 240,000 clones in the sample, approximately 83% were seen once. The origin of this receptor is a woman at least 80 years old with acute or convalescent COVID-19. This chain uses TRBV12-3 or TRBV12-4 with TRBJ1-1, with 10 bases identical to TRBD1. The sample taken for sequencing was peripheral blood. This chain's CDR3 is CASTRDRGAEAFF. For the CDR3, the DNA is TGTGCCAGCACCCGGGACAGGGGAGCTGAAGCTTTCTTT.